One T cell receptor beta chain is described in this entry. Its antigen is undetermined. The unexposed donors gave CD4+ T cells in about 2011-2019, prior to COVID-19. After roughly ten days of culture, CD4+ T cells were isolated. PBMCs were plated at a few million per well in IL-2-containing medium. This sample is part of a study of CD4 T cells in relation to SARS-CoV-2 and coronaviruses. Study information: TCR beta CDR3s were sequenced after 10-day antigen culture of PBMCs. The restricting HLA molecule for shared crossreactive spike epitopes was mapped.

Assay used: immunoSEQ multiplex PCR; TCRdb lists only in-frame clones, some missing. The data contain just under 30,000 clones, about 76% of them singletons. Findings and limits, study-wide: In roughly 65% of donors, memory CD4+ clonotypes crossrecognized SARS-CoV-2 and at least one common cold coronavirus spike.

CDR1 is SGHKS and CDR2 is YYEKEE in the germline V gene (reference sequence). CDR3 length: 17 amino acids. With 4 bases removed from V and 0 bases from J, the gap between germline ends came to 14 bases. The chain recombines TRBV5-5 with TRBJ1-6; D remains unclear. The sequence came from a human donor in good health. The sequencing sample was made of CD4+ T cells from PBMCs, cultured in vitro. CDR3 amino acids: CASSPEAFSSYNSPLHF. In DNA form, the CDR3 reads TGTGCCAGCAGCCCGGAGGCCTTCAGCTCCTATAATTCACCCCTCCACTTT.